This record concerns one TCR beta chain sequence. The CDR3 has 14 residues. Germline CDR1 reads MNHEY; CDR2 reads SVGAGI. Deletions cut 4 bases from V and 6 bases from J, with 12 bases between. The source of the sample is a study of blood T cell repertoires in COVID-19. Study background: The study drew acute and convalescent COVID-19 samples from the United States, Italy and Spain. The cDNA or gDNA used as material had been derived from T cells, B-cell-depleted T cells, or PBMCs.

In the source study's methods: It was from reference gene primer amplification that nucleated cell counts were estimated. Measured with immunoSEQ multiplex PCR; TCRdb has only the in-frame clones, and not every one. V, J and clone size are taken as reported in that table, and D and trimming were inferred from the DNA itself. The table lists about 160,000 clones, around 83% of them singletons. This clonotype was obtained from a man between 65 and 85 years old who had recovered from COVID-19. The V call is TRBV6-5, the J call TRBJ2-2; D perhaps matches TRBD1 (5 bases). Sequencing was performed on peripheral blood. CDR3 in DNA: TGTGCCAGCAGTTTAAAGGGGTCCGCCGGGGAGCTGTTTTTT. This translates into CASSLKGSAGELFF.